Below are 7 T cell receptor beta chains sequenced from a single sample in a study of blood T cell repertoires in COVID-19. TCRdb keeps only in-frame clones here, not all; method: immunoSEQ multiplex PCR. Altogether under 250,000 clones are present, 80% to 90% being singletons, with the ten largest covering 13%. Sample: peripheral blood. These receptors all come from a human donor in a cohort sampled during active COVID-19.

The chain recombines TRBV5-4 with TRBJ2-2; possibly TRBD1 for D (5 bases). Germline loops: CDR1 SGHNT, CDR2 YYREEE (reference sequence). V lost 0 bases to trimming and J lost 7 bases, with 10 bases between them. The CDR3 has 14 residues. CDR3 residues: CASSLETGFGELFF. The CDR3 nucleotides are TGTGCCAGCAGCTTGGAAACAGGTTTCGGGGAGCTGTTTTTT.

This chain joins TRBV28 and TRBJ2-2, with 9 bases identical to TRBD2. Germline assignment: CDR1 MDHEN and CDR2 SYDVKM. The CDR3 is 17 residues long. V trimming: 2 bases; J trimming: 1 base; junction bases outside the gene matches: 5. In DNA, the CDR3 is TGTGCCAGCAGTTTAAGACTAGCGGTAAAGAACACCGGGGAGCTGTTTTTT. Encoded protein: CASSLRLAVKNTGELFF. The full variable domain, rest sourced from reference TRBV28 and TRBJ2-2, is DVKVTQSSRYLVKRTGEKVFLECVQDMDHENMFWYRQDPGLGLRLIYFSYDVKMKEKGDIPEGYSVSREKKERFSLILESASTNQTSMYLCASSLRLAVKNTGELFFGEGSRLTVL.

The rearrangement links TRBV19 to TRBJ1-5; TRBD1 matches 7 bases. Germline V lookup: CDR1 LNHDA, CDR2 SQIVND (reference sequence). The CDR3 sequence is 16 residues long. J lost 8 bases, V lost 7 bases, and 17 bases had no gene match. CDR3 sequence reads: CASIKSPVQGSEPQHF. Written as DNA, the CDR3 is TGTGCCAGTATTAAATCGCCGGTACAGGGGTCGGAGCCCCAGCATTTT.

This CDR3 reads CASSLQAGEAYEQYF. The CDR3 DNA follows: TGTGCCAGCAGTTTACAAGCGGGAGAAGCCTACGAGCAGTACTTC. The genes are TRBV27 and TRBJ2-7; 8 nucleotides match TRBD2. V trimming: 2 bases; J trimming: 2 bases; junction bases outside the gene matches: 5. Looked up from germline, CDR1 is MNHEY and CDR2 is SMNVEV (reference sequence). The CDR3 consists of 15 residues.

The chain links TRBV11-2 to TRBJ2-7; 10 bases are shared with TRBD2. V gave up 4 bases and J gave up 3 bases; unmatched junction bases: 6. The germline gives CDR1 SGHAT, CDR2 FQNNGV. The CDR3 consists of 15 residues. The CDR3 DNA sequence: TGTGCCAGCAGCTGGAGGTGGACTAGCGGCTACGAGCAGTACTTC. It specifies CASSWRWTSGYEQYF.

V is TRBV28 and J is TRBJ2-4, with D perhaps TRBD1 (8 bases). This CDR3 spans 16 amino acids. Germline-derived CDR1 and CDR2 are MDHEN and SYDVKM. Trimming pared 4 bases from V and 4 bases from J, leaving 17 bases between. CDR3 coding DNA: TGTGCCAGCAGTTCCCGGACAGGGAGGGAAAAAAACATTCAGTACTTC. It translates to CASSSRTGREKNIQYF.

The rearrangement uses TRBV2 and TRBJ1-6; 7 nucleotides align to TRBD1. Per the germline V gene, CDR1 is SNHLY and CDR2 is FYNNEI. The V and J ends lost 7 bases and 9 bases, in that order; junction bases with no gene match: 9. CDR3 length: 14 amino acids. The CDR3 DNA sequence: TGTGCCAGCACCATACAGGGGATAGGTTCACCCCTCCACTTT. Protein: CASTIQGIGSPLHF. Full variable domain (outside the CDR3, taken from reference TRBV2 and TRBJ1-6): EPEVTQTPSHQVTQMGQEVILRCVPISNHLYFYWYRQILGQKVEFLVSFYNNEISEKSEIFDDQFSVERPDGSNFTLKIRSTKLEDSAMYFCASTIQGIGSPLHFGNGTRLTVT.